This T cell receptor beta chain appears in the sequencing data of a study of shared clonotypes between healthy human individuals. Tens of thousands of T cell genomes (around 200 ng DNA) went into each sorted-subset replicate. Clones were read by immunoSEQ multiplex PCR, and TCRdb kept only the in-frame ones, dropping some. This sample carries roughly 2.6 million clones, around 90% of them seen once, and the ten largest clones take roughly 0.15%. Germline lookup yields CDR1 MGHRA and CDR2 YSYEKL. This CDR3 spans 15 amino acids. Sequencing was done on a sample of naive CD4+ T cells sorted from blood. The sample's subset: CD45RA+ positively selected. This clonotype was obtained from a man between 18 and 29 years old in good health. This chain joins TRBV4-1 and TRBJ2-5, with D possibly matching TRBD1 (6 bases). Near its end, the DNA agrees better with TRBJ2-7, so the J call may be wrong. CDR3 coding DNA: TGCGCCAGCAGCCAAGTCAATGACAGGCGCTACGAGCAGTACTTC. Residues: CASSQVNDRRYEQYF.